The T cell receptor beta chain under discussion was sequenced for a study of blood T cell dynamics during melanoma immunotherapy. The CDR3 is 14 residues long. Deletions cut 0 bases from V and 6 bases from J, with 9 bases between. From germline, CDR1 is LGHNA and CDR2 YNFKEQ. Regarding time point: week 3, after first cycle of checkpoint inhibitor. Patients with prior systemic cancer treatment, concomitant immunosuppressants, or other active malignancies were excluded. Only in-frame clones appear in the TCRdb table, and some are missing; sequencing was by immunoSEQ multiplex PCR. The sample consists of 5,500 to 7,500 clones, about 88% of them appearing once.

This chain uses TRBV4-2 with TRBJ2-1; D may match TRBD1 or TRBD2 (5 bases each). The source of this sequence is a human donor with melanoma. Some clones in this sample may be carry-over from other donors' samples. Sequencing was performed on blood, taken from a patient treated with checkpoint blockade. CDR3 in amino acids: CASSQEGRLNEQFF. The CDR3 DNA reads TGTGCCAGCAGCCAAGAGGGACGGCTCAATGAGCAGTTCTTC.